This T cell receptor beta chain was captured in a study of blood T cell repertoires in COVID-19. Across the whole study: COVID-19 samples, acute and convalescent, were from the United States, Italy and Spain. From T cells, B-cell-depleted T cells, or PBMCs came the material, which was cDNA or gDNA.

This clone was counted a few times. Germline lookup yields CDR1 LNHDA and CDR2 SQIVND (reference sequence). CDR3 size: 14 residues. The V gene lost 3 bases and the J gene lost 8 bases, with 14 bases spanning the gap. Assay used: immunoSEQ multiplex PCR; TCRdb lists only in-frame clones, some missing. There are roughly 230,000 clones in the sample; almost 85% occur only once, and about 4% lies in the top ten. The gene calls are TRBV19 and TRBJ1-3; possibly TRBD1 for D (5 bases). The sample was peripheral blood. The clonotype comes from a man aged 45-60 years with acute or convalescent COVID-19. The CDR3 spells CASSMTDSSDTIYF. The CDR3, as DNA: TGTGCCAGTAGTATGACTGACAGTTCGGACACCATATATTTT. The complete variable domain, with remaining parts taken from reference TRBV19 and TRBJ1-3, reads DGGITQSPKYLFRKEGQNVTLSCEQNLNHDAMYWYRQDPGQGLRLIYYSQIVNDFQKGDIAEGYSVSREKKESFPLTVTSAQKNPTAFYLCASSMTDSSDTIYFGEGSWLTVV.